The 32 T cell receptor beta chains given below trace back to one sample, sequenced in a study of T cell repertoires in cytomegalovirus infection. TCRdb analysed the reads with MiXCR anew, one entry per CDR3 protein. This table holds under 850,000 distinct CDR3 sequences, roughly a third found once. No antigen has been identified for these receptors. The sample here was cultured PBMCs, taken from culture after CMV antigen stimulation. These TCRs come from a human donor in good health (CMV status not recorded). Some clones in this sample may be carry-over from other donors' samples.

V and J are TRBV2 and TRBJ1-5, with D tentatively TRBD1 (6 bases). Germline V lookup: CDR1 SNHLY, CDR2 FYNNEI. Trimming removed 6 bases at V and 4 bases at J, with 16 bases between. CDR3 length: 15 amino acids. The DNA of the CDR3 is TGTGCCAGCAGGATTACAGGGCTTGGGAATCAGCCCCAGCATTTT. Translation: CASRITGLGNQPQHF.

This chain connects TRBV27 to TRBJ1-1; TRBD1 might be the D (6 bases). From germline, CDR1 is MNHEY and CDR2 SMNVEV (reference sequence). V was cut by 1 base and J by 1 base, with 13 bases left in between. The CDR3 length is 16 residues. The CDR3 spells CASSLLWAGENTEAFF. CDR3 DNA sequence: TGTGCCAGCAGTTTATTGTGGGCAGGGGAGAACACTGAAGCTTTCTTT.

This clonotype was recorded a few times. The chain carries TRBV30 and TRBJ2-7; D may be TRBD1 or TRBD2 (5 bases each). The V and J ends lost 2 bases and 1 base respectively, with 15 bases between them. The CDR3 sequence is 15 residues long. CDR1 and CDR2 (germline): GTSNPN, SVGIG (reference sequence). The CDR3 DNA reads as TGTGCCTGGAGTTCCTCACGGTGGGGGTCCTACGAGCAGTACTTC. This gives the protein CAWSSSRWGSYEQYF.

The genes are TRBV4-1 and TRBJ1-5, with D unresolved. V lost 6 bases to trimming and J lost 0 bases, with 12 bases between them. CDR1 and CDR2 (germline): MGHRA, YSYEKL. There are 15 residues in the CDR3. CDR3 sequence: CASRSSIFSNQPQHF. The CDR3, as DNA: TGCGCCAGCAGGTCGTCGATATTTAGCAATCAGCCCCAGCATTTT.

J is TRBJ2-1 and V is TRBV9; D is perhaps TRBD2 (6 bases). From germline, CDR1 is SGDLS and CDR2 YYNGEE. V lost 4 bases, J lost 6 bases, and 17 bases lay in between. This CDR3 has 15 amino acids. As DNA, the CDR3 is TGTGCCAGCAGCCCCGGGACTCCACCACTCAATGAGCAGTTCTTC. Protein: CASSPGTPPLNEQFF. The variable domain in full, completed from reference TRBV9 and TRBJ2-1, reads DSGVTQTPKHLITATGQRVTLRCSPRSGDLSVYWYQQSLDQGLQFLIQYYNGEERAKGNILERFSAQQFPDLHSELNLSSLELGDSALYFCASSPGTPPLNEQFFGPGTRLTVL.

The chain links TRBV7-2 to TRBJ2-1, with 11 nucleotides matching TRBD2. In germline, CDR1 is SGHTA, CDR2 FQGNSA. Trimming removed 1 base from V and 9 bases from J; junction bases left unmatched: 8. The CDR3 totals 16 residues. In DNA form, the CDR3 reads TGTGCCAGCAGCTTAGGCGGTAGCGGGAGGGCCGGTGAGCAGTTCTTC. Translated: CASSLGGSGRAGEQFF.

The chain has TRBV27 and TRBJ1-5, with unresolved D. The germline CDR1 and CDR2 sequences are MNHEY and SMNVEV (reference sequence). Trimming left V 5 bases short and J 7 bases short, with 15 bases between. The CDR3 is made up of 14 amino acids. This CDR3 is CASSRVGSGQPQHF. In DNA form, the CDR3 reads TGTGCCAGCAGTCGGGTGGGCTCCGGGCAGCCCCAGCATTTT.

This chain uses TRBV20-1 with TRBJ2-3; 7 bases align to TRBD2. Unmatched junction bases numbered 5, after V lost 6 bases and J lost 2 bases. There are 13 residues in the CDR3. The V gene's germline CDR1 is DFQATT and CDR2 SNEGSKA (reference sequence). The CDR3 nucleotides read TGCAGTGCCGGAGCGGGACTCACAGATACGCAGTATTTT. Translation gives CSAGAGLTDTQYF.

This clonotype was counted between two and nine times. The rearrangement links TRBV7-2 to TRBJ2-7, with D unresolved. The germline gives CDR1 SGHTA, CDR2 FQGNSA. This CDR3 is 12 amino acids long. Trimming took off 7 bases at V and 3 bases at J, with 10 bases between the two ends. The CDR3 region is CASMRDGYEQYF. As DNA, the CDR3 is TGTGCCAGCATGCGCGATGGCTACGAGCAGTACTTC. The entire variable domain, with the rest obtained from reference TRBV7-2 and TRBJ2-7, is as follows: GAGVSQSPSNKVTEKGKDVELRCDPISGHTALYWYRQSLGQGLEFLIYFQGNSAPDKSGLPSDRFSAERTGGSVSTLTIQRTQQEDSAVYLCASMRDGYEQYFGPGTRLTVT.

This clonotype was observed a single time. The chain recombines TRBV4-1 with TRBJ1-6; possible D gene TRBD1, 5 bases. Germline assignment: CDR1 MGHRA and CDR2 YSYEKL. CDR3 length: 13 amino acids. V was pared by 2 bases and J by 10 bases, with 9 bases between. The CDR3 DNA is TGCGCCAGCAGCCAACAATGGGACTCACCCCTCCACTTT. Translation: CASSQQWDSPLHF.

The CDR3 bases are TGTGCCAGCAGCCGCGGGGGACAGGGGATCCACGAGCAGTACTTC. Encoded protein: CASSRGGQGIHEQYF. The V and J genes are TRBV7-6 and TRBJ2-7; 10 nucleotides align to TRBD1. The CDR3 contains 15 residues. The J segment lost 5 bases and the V segment lost 5 bases, leaving 9 bases of the junction unmatched. Germline V gene data show CDR1 as SGHVS and CDR2 as FNYEAQ. Drawing the rest from reference TRBV7-6 and TRBJ2-7, the complete variable domain is GAGVSQSPRYKVTKRGQDVALRCDPISGHVSLYWYRQALGQGPEFLTYFNYEAQQDKSGLPNDRFSAERPEGSISTLTIQRTEQRDSAMYRCASSRGGQGIHEQYFGPGTRLTVT.

This CDR3 is CASSLSHGPYEQYF. The CDR3 nucleotides read TGTGCCAGCAGCTTAAGTCACGGCCCCTACGAGCAGTACTTC. This rearrangement joins TRBV7-9 to TRBJ2-7, with D unclear. Germline V gene lookup returns CDR1 SEHNR and CDR2 FQNEAQ (reference sequence). The CDR3 loop spans 14 amino acids. V was trimmed by 2 bases and J by 2 bases, leaving 10 bases between them.

In this sample, this clonotype turned up many times. The chain joins TRBV5-4 to TRBJ1-1; 8 nucleotides line up with TRBD1. The CDR3 consists of 14 residues. Per the germline V gene, CDR1 is SGHNT and CDR2 is YYREEE (reference sequence). V shed 3 bases, J shed 1 base, and the junction held 2 bases outside the gene matches. As DNA, the CDR3 is TGTGCCAGCAGCTGGGACAGGAAGAACACTGAAGCTTTCTTT. Translated: CASSWDRKNTEAFF.

This clonotype was counted ten times or more. J is TRBJ1-5 and V is TRBV7-8; no clear D gene. Germline-derived CDR1 and CDR2 are SGHVS and FQNEAQ. The CDR3 extends over 12 amino acids. Trimming removed 3 bases from V and 8 bases from J, with 8 bases in between. DNA of the CDR3: TGTGCCAGCAGCTTGGCTAGGGAGCCCCAGCATTTT. Its protein product is CASSLAREPQHF.

There are a few counts of this clonotype. V and J are TRBV6-2 or TRBV6-3 and TRBJ2-1; possibly TRBD2 for D (6 bases). The ends were cut back, 7 bases at V and 0 bases at J, with 13 bases in the middle. This CDR3 is 15 amino acids long. CDR1 MNHEY and CDR2 SVGEGT come from the germline V gene. The CDR3 bases are TGTGCCAGCACCTTGGGGAGGAGCTCCTACAATGAGCAGTTCTTC. It encodes CASTLGRSSYNEQFF.

The J gene is TRBJ2-2, the V gene TRBV20-1; 9 bases are shared with TRBD1. This CDR3 comprises 13 residues. After removal of 5 bases from V and 8 bases from J, the junction contained 6 bases not matched to a gene. Per germline, CDR1 DFQATT and CDR2 SNEGSKA (reference sequence). CDR3 bases: TGCAGTGCTGGGGACAGGGCCAGTGGGGAGCTGTTTTTT. Translation gives CSAGDRASGELFF.

The genes are TRBV18 and TRBJ1-1; D is uncertain. Germline V lookup: CDR1 KGHSH, CDR2 LQKENI. This CDR3 has 11 residues. V was cut by 7 bases and J by 5 bases, with 8 bases left in between. CDR3 coding DNA: TGTGCCAGCTGCCTTGATACTGAAGCTTTCTTT. Translation gives CASCLDTEAFF.

This clonotype was observed many times. This rearrangement joins TRBV6-1 to TRBJ2-1, with D perhaps given as TRBD1 or TRBD2 (6 bases each). CDR1 is MNHNS, CDR2 SASEGT, per germline. V shed 7 bases and J shed 0 bases, with 13 bases lying between them. The CDR3 is 15 amino acids. Here the CDR3 reads CASMRDTSSYNEQFF. In DNA, the CDR3 is TGTGCCAGCATGCGGGACACCTCCTCCTACAATGAGCAGTTCTTC.

V and J are TRBV19 and TRBJ2-2, with D unresolved. CDR3 length: 13 residues. CDR1 is LNHDA and CDR2 is SQIVND in the germline V gene (reference sequence). V was shortened by 1 base and J by 7 bases, with 7 bases between the two germline ends. This CDR3 reads CASSIAGYGELFF. The CDR3 bases are TGTGCCAGTAGTATAGCCGGGTACGGGGAGCTGTTTTTT.

The chain joins TRBV11-2 to TRBJ2-7; TRBD2 aligns across 9 bases. V was pared by 5 bases and J by 5 bases, with 13 bases of the junction left unmatched. Germline V lookup: CDR1 SGHAT, CDR2 FQNNGV. There are 16 residues in the CDR3. The CDR3: CASSLGLAKSPHEQYF. The CDR3 DNA follows: TGTGCCAGCAGCCTGGGACTAGCTAAGAGCCCCCACGAGCAGTACTTC.

The chain carries TRBV19 and TRBJ2-1, with 8 nucleotides matching TRBD2. V was pared by 5 bases and J by 9 bases, with 6 bases of the junction left unmatched. Germline loops: CDR1 LNHDA, CDR2 SQIVND (reference sequence). The length of the CDR3 is 13 residues. The CDR3 DNA follows: TGTGCCAGTAGTCCCCGGGAGGGCAGTGAGCAGTTCTTC. This codes for CASSPREGSEQFF. The entire variable domain, with the rest obtained from reference TRBV19 and TRBJ2-1, is as follows: DGGITQSPKYLFRKEGQNVTLSCEQNLNHDAMYWYRQDPGQGLRLIYYSQIVNDFQKGDIAEGYSVSREKKESFPLTVTSAQKNPTAFYLCASSPREGSEQFFGPGTRLTVL.

The chain carries TRBV20-1 and TRBJ2-5, with TRBD2 matching over 10 bases. The CDR3 consists of 14 residues. CDR1 and CDR2 (germline): DFQATT, SNEGSKA (reference sequence). Germline trimming cut 6 bases from V and 4 bases from J; bases unmatched to any gene: 8. In nucleotides, the CDR3 is TGCAGTGCGCTCAGCGGGGGGGCCTTAGAGACCCAGTACTTC. Translated, it gives CSALSGGALETQYF.

V usage is TRBV19 and J usage is TRBJ2-3; D is uncertain. V was trimmed by 5 bases and J by 1 base, leaving 19 bases between them. This CDR3 has 17 amino acids. CDR1 and CDR2 from the germline V gene are LNHDA and SQIVND (reference sequence). The CDR3 coding sequence is TGTGCCAGTAGTGTTTCGGCCATTGCCCCTGGCACAGATACGCAGTATTTT. It is translated as CASSVSAIAPGTDTQYF.

V is TRBV6-5 and J is TRBJ1-1; D gene ambiguous. V gave up 5 bases and J gave up 3 bases, with 10 bases separating them. Germline V CDR1 and CDR2: MNHEY, SVGAGI. This CDR3 has 13 residues. Here the CDR3 reads CASSRDWDTEAFF. In DNA form, the CDR3 reads TGTGCCAGCAGTCGTGATTGGGACACTGAAGCTTTCTTT.

This clonotype was found a few times. The chain joins TRBV7-4 to TRBJ1-5; 12 positions agree with TRBD1. Trimming at V came to 0 bases and at J to 6 bases, leaving 6 bases not matched to a gene. CDR3 length: 17 amino acids. Germline V gives CDR1 SGHVT, CDR2 SQSDAQ. CDR3 DNA: TGTGCCAGCAGCTTAGCGCTGGGACAGGGGGCGGGTCAGCCCCAGCATTTT. Its protein is CASSLALGQGAGQPQHF.

This clonotype has just a few counts. The chain uses TRBV6-2 or TRBV6-3 and TRBJ2-5; perhaps TRBD1 as D (5 bases). Trimming removed 2 bases at V and 4 bases at J, with 20 bases between. Per germline, CDR1 MNHEY and CDR2 SVGEGT. The CDR3 is made up of 17 amino acids. The CDR3 loop reads CASSYHYAGISGETQYF. Here the CDR3 DNA reads TGTGCCAGCAGTTACCACTACGCAGGGATCTCCGGAGAGACCCAGTACTTC.

This clonotype appeared a few times. The V and J genes are TRBV6-6 and TRBJ2-3, with a possible D match to TRBD1 (6 bases). Germline CDR1 reads MNHNY; CDR2 reads SVGAGI (reference sequence). This CDR3 comprises 16 residues. Trimming took off 0 bases at V and 6 bases at J, with 16 bases between the two ends. The CDR3 here is CASSYSSVQGRDTQYF. CDR3 sequence (DNA): TGTGCCAGCAGTTACTCGAGCGTTCAGGGGCGGGATACGCAGTATTTT.

This clonotype was observed a handful of times. The V and J genes are TRBV4-1 and TRBJ1-4; D is ambiguous. The V end was cut by 7 bases, the J end by 7 bases, with 19 bases between. Germline CDR1 and CDR2: MGHRA and YSYEKL. The CDR3 runs 15 residues. The CDR3 here is CASTPRYREGEKLFF. DNA of the CDR3: TGCGCCAGCACCCCACGGTACCGTGAGGGTGAAAAACTGTTTTTT.

The V call is TRBV6-1, the J call TRBJ1-2; D possibly corresponds to TRBD1 (5 bases). The CDR3 is 15 residues long. The V gene's germline CDR1 is MNHNS and CDR2 SASEGT. V was shortened by 6 bases and J by 1 base, with 15 bases between the two germline ends. The DNA of the CDR3 is TGTGCCAGCAGCTTGACAGCAAGAATTAACTATGGCTACACCTTC. It specifies CASSLTARINYGYTF.

Comment on this clonotype: A much larger clone lies a single base off, so this may be a read error. The chain joins TRBV7-2 to TRBJ2-3, with no clear D. V shed 2 bases and J shed 7 bases, with 10 bases lying between them. Germline V gene data show CDR1 as SGHTA and CDR2 as FQGNSA. This CDR3 region has 13 residues. This CDR3 reads CASSLITANTQYF. CDR3 DNA sequence: TGTGCCAGCAGCTTAATTACCGCCAATACGCAGTATTTT.

The rearrangement joins TRBV20-1 to TRBJ2-2; 7 bases are shared with TRBD2. The CDR3 is 16 amino acids. V lost 6 bases to trimming and J lost 4 bases; unmatched junction nucleotides: 14. Germline CDR1 DFQATT, CDR2 SNEGSKA (reference sequence). The CDR3 spells CSAPSGGRAGTGELFF. CDR3 DNA: TGCAGTGCCCCTTCCGGAGGGAGGGCGGGCACCGGGGAGCTGTTTTTT.

The chain employs TRBV7-2 and TRBJ2-7; D is ambiguous. The CDR3 has 14 amino acids. The ends were cut back, 2 bases at V and 6 bases at J, with 14 bases in the middle. The germline gives CDR1 SGHTA, CDR2 FQGNSA. CDR3 DNA: TGTGCCAGCAGCTTAATTGATAGGGAAGGCGAGCAGTACTTC. Translated: CASSLIDREGEQYF. Based on the CDR3 plus reference TRBV7-2 and TRBJ2-7, the full variable domain is GAGVSQSPSNKVTEKGKDVELRCDPISGHTALYWYRQSLGQGLEFLIYFQGNSAPDKSGLPSDRFSAERTGGSVSTLTIQRTQQEDSAVYLCASSLIDREGEQYFGPGTRLTVT.